Following are 9 T cell receptor beta chains from one sample sequenced in a study of blood T cell repertoires in COVID-19 (TCRdb year 2020). The library was built by means of the immunoSEQ multiplex PCR assay. This immuneACCESS table, as held by TCRdb, lists in-frame sequences with V and J called but not all clones. Of the missing ones, under half trace to an unresolved V gene in checked studies; the others have no known cause. The sample table contains roughly 82,000 clones; only one count was recorded for about four fifths of them. Clones ranked in the top ten supply about a sixth of the sample. Material: peripheral blood. These receptors originate from a woman aged 55-70 years with acute or convalescent COVID-19.

This chain joins TRBV5-4 and TRBJ1-1, with D tentatively TRBD1 (6 bases). Germline V gene sequence: CDR1 SGHNT, CDR2 YYREEE (reference sequence). Deletions cut 4 bases from V and 3 bases from J, with 10 bases between. The CDR3 length is 13 residues. The CDR3 protein is CASSLGQYTEAFF. The CDR3 bases are TGTGCCAGCAGCCTCGGACAGTACACTGAAGCTTTCTTT.

The CDR3 DNA reads TGTGCCAGCAGCTTAGGGGACTCCCCCCGGACCGGGGAGCTGTTTTTT. Amino acids: CASSLGDSPRTGELFF. The V call is TRBV11-3, the J call TRBJ2-2, with D possibly TRBD2 on 6 matching bases. The CDR3 is 16 residues long. V was cut by 1 base and J by 5 bases, with 14 bases left in between. The germline V gene has CDR1 SGHNT and CDR2 YENEEA. Drawing the rest from reference TRBV11-3 and TRBJ2-2, the complete variable domain is EAGVVQSPRYKIIEKKQPVAFWCNPISGHNTLYWYLQNLGQGPELLIRYENEEAVDDSQLPKDRFSAERLKGVDSTLKIQPAELGDSAVYLCASSLGDSPRTGELFFGEGSRLTVL.

The genes are TRBV6-5 and TRBJ2-7, with 10 bases identical to TRBD2. The V gene's germline CDR1 is MNHEY and CDR2 SVGAGI. V was clipped by 6 bases and J by 6 bases; unmatched bases: 8. CDR3 length: 14 amino acids. CDR3 bases: TGTGCCAGCAGAAGCGGGGGGGCTTTCATCGAGCAGTACTTC. The encoded protein is CASRSGGAFIEQYF.

The chain carries TRBV7-2 and TRBJ2-5; 7 bases agree with TRBD2. This CDR3 contains 15 residues. After removal of 1 base from V and 5 bases from J, the junction contained 7 bases not matched to a gene. The germline V gene has CDR1 SGHTA and CDR2 FQGNSA. The CDR3 DNA sequence: TGTGCCAGCAGCTTAGAGAGGGCAGCGGGGGAGACCCAGTACTTC. Encoded protein: CASSLERAAGETQYF.

The V call is TRBV7-9, the J call TRBJ2-5; TRBD1 agrees at 7 bases. Losses at the gene ends were 5 bases for V and 5 bases for J; bases not matched to a gene: 17. The CDR3 contains 17 residues. Per the germline V gene, CDR1 is SEHNR and CDR2 is FQNEAQ (reference sequence). CDR3 nucleotides: TGTGCCAGCAGCCTAGATCTTCGGGACAGTAGGTGGGAGACCCAGTACTTC. It encodes CASSLDLRDSRWETQYF.

The V call is TRBV11-3, the J call TRBJ1-2; D not certain. The CDR3 contains 18 residues. The germline V gene has CDR1 SGHNT and CDR2 YENEEA. Between the trimmed V and J ends, which lost 4 bases and 0 bases, there was a span of 21 bases. Here the CDR3 DNA reads TGTGCCAGCAGCTCTCACTATGAGGGTATCTTAGCTAACTATGGCTACACCTTC. Translation gives CASSSHYEGILANYGYTF.

This chain uses TRBV6-1 with TRBJ1-2; D is perhaps TRBD1 (6 bases). Between the trimmed V and J ends, which lost 0 bases and 7 bases, there was a span of 9 bases. This CDR3 contains 13 residues. Germline-derived CDR1 and CDR2 are MNHNS and SASEGT. CDR3: CASSEAGQRGYTF. The CDR3 region has the DNA TGTGCCAGCAGTGAAGCGGGACAACGTGGCTACACCTTC.

V gene TRBV30 combines with J gene TRBJ2-3; perhaps TRBD2 as D (6 bases). The CDR3 spans 14 residues. V lost 5 bases and J 0 bases, leaving 12 bases between the germline ends. Germline CDR1 is GTSNPN and CDR2 is SVGIG (reference sequence). The CDR3 here is CAWSPSASTDTQYF. The CDR3 bases are TGTGCCTGGTCCCCTAGCGCCAGCACAGATACGCAGTATTTT.

The CDR3 DNA is TGTGCCAGCAGCCCGAGACAGAACACTGAAGCTTTCTTT. The encoded protein is CASSPRQNTEAFF. V and J are TRBV13 and TRBJ1-1; no firm D call. Germline V lookup: CDR1 PRHDT, CDR2 FYEKMQ (reference sequence). The CDR3 has 13 amino acids. With 5 bases removed from V and 1 base from J, the gap between germline ends came to 8 bases.